The clone carrying this T cell receptor (beta chain) was seen a handful of times. In TCRdb, the 5' RACE reads were re-called with MiXCR into one record per CDR3 protein. The table includes some 46,000 distinct CDR3 sequences, about 10% detected once. Per the germline V gene, CDR1 is DFQATT and CDR2 is SNEGSKA (reference sequence). Trimming took 3 bases from V and 7 from J, leaving 15 bases between them. This CDR3 has 14 amino acids. The sample belongs to a study of early T cells in non-severe SARS-CoV-2 infection. The V call is TRBV20-1, the J call TRBJ2-2; tentative D call: TRBD2 (6 bases). The sequence came from an adult who was a healthcare worker with PCR-confirmed SARS-CoV-2 infection or an uninfected control (not recorded which). Sequenced input: whole blood. The CDR3 region is CSASPTGVVGELFF. As DNA, the CDR3 is TGCAGTGCTAGCCCAACGGGAGTGGTCGGGGAGCTGTTTTTT.